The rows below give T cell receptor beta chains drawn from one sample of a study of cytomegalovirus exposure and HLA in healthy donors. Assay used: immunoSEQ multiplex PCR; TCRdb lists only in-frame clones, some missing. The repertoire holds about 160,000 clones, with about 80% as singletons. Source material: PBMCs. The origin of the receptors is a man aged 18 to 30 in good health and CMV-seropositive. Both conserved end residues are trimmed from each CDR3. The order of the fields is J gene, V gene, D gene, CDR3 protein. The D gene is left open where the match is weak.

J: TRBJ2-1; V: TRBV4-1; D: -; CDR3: ASSQVDLVSYNEQF
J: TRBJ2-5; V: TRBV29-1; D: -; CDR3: SVDVKETQY
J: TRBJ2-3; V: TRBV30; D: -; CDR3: AWSSNKDTQY
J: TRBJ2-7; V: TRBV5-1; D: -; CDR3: ASSLAMSDLSKYEQY
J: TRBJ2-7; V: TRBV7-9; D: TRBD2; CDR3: ASSHPSGSSYEQY
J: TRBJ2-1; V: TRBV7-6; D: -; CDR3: ASSLVPGGSSYNEQF
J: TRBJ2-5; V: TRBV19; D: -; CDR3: ASRKQGVGDETQY
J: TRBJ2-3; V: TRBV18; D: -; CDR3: ASSSGGPSTDTQY
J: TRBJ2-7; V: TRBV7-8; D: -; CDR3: ASSLGFRGEQY
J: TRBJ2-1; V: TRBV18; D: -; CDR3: ASSPWTARGYNEQF
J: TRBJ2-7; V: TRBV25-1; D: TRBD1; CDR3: ASSTGAYEQY
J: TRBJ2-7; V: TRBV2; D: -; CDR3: ASSEEVGGSKYEQY
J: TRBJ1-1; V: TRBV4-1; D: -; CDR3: ASSRRGGSGNTEAF
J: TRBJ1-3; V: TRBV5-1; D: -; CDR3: ASSHSTGHSGNTIY
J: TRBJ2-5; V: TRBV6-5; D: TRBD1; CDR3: ASSYSRGPRETQY
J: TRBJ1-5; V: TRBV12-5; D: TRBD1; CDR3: ASGEGGRQPQH
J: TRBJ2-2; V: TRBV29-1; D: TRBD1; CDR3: SARTGVGGELF
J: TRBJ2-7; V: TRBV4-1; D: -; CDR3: ATTDGSSYEQY
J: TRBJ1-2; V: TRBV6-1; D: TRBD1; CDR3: ASATSGGASGYT
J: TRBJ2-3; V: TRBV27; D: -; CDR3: ASRPGVTDTQY
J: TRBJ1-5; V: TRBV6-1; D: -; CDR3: ASSELSNQPQH
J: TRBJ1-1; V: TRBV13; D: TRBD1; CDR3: ASSLRRQGVRGTEAF
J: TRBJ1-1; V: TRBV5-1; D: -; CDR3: ASSFEGDTEAF
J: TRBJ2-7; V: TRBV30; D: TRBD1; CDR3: AWISTGEYEQY
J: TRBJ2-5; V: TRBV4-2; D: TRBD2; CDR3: ASSLGTSGGGETQY
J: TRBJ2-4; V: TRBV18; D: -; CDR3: ASSPPMGSKNIQY
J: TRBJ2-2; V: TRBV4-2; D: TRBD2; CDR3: ASSRGEGLNTGELF
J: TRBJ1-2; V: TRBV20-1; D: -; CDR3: SARQFHGYT
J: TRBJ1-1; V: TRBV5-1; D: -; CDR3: ASSLVAGNTEAF
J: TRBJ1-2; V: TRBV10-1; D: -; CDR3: ASSESGSYGYT